Below, 8 T cell receptor beta chains from the same sample are listed, as sequenced in a study of radiation and T cells in renal cell carcinoma. The treatment denotes: treatment-naive control, cytoreductive nephrectomy. TCRdb keeps only in-frame clones here, not all; method: immunoSEQ multiplex PCR. The profile shows some 14,000 clones, approximately 50% of them singletons. Here the sequenced sample was tumor tissue, taken from a patient whose treatment was nephrectomy without radiotherapy. Source of these receptors: a middle-aged man with renal cell carcinoma.

The chain couples TRBV11-2 to TRBJ2-7; D is unresolved. This CDR3 comprises 14 residues. V was cut by 3 bases and J by 0 bases, with 9 bases left in between. Germline V gives CDR1 SGHAT, CDR2 FQNNGV. The CDR3 coding sequence is TGTGCCAGCAGCTTGGACGGTCCCTCCTACGAGCAGTACTTC. It encodes CASSLDGPSYEQYF.

V is TRBV28 and J is TRBJ1-3; maybe TRBD1 (6 bases). The CDR3 spans 17 residues. Trimming took off 2 bases at V and 0 bases at J, with 14 bases between the two ends. Germline V CDR1 and CDR2: MDHEN, SYDVKM. CDR3 coding DNA: TGTGCCAGCAGTTTACTGACAGGACCGACCTCTGGAAACACCATATATTTT. This encodes CASSLLTGPTSGNTIYF.

In this sample, this clone turned up a few times. The chain combines TRBV30 with TRBJ1-1; tentatively, D is TRBD1 (6 bases). Germline CDR1 is GTSNPN and CDR2 is SVGIG (reference sequence). The CDR3 spans 14 residues. The ends were cut back, 5 bases at V and 0 bases at J, with 13 bases in the middle. In DNA, the CDR3 is TGTGCCTGGTGTCCCTACAGGGTGAACACTGAAGCTTTCTTT. Its protein is CAWCPYRVNTEAFF. Using reference TRBV30 and TRBJ1-1 for the parts outside the CDR3, the full variable domain is SQTIHQWPATLVQPVGSPLSLECTVEGTSNPNLYWYRQAAGRGLQLLFYSVGIGQISSEVPQNLSASRPQDRQFILSSKKLLLSDSGFYLCAWCPYRVNTEAFFGQGTRLTVV.

V and J are TRBV6-5 and TRBJ2-1; D unclear. Germline values: CDR1 MNHEY, CDR2 SVGAGI. CDR3 length equals 13 residues. Trimming pared 6 bases from V and 9 bases from J, leaving 15 bases between. CDR3 coding DNA: TGTGCCAGCAGCCGGCCGACTCGGACTGAGCAGTTCTTC. Translated: CASSRPTRTEQFF.

The chain couples TRBV28 to TRBJ1-2; D perhaps matches TRBD1 (6 bases). The ends were cut back, 6 bases at V and 2 bases at J, with 13 bases in the middle. Per the germline V gene, CDR1 is MDHEN and CDR2 is SYDVKM. This CDR3 comprises 14 residues. In DNA form, the CDR3 reads TGTGCCAGCAGGGTATCACAGGGCAACTATGGCTACACCTTC. Translation gives CASRVSQGNYGYTF.

The rearrangement joins TRBV7-8 to TRBJ1-2, with a tentative D call TRBD1 (6 bases). V lost 0 bases and J lost 1, with 12 bases in between. This CDR3 has 16 residues. Germline loops: CDR1 SGHVS, CDR2 FQNEAQ. The DNA of the CDR3 is TGTGCCAGCAGCTTAGCGGGGGGCGGAAGTAACTATGGCTACACCTTC. Its translation is CASSLAGGGSNYGYTF.

This clone was seen only a few times. This chain uses TRBV5-4 with TRBJ2-1; TRBD2 agrees at 9 bases. This CDR3 comprises 15 residues. Per germline, CDR1 SGHNT and CDR2 YYREEE (reference sequence). Trimming took 0 bases from V and 4 from J; bases not matched to a gene: 2. The CDR3 region is CASSLEGLAYNEQFF. The CDR3 region has the DNA TGTGCCAGCAGCTTGGAAGGACTAGCGTACAATGAGCAGTTCTTC.

This rearrangement joins TRBV5-4 to TRBJ2-3, with D possibly being TRBD1 or TRBD2 (5 bases each). Trimming took off 4 bases at V and 4 bases at J, with 25 bases between the two ends. Germline V lookup: CDR1 SGHNT, CDR2 YYREEE (reference sequence). This CDR3 comprises 18 residues. The CDR3: CASSPGGWQGAGADTQYF. As DNA, the CDR3 is TGTGCCAGCAGCCCCGGAGGTTGGCAGGGAGCAGGCGCAGATACGCAGTATTTT. Full variable domain (outside the CDR3, taken from reference TRBV5-4 and TRBJ2-3): ETGVTQSPTHLIKTRGQQVTLRCSSQSGHNTVSWYQQALGQGPQFIFQYYREEENGRGNFPPRFSGLQFPNYSSELNVNALELDDSALYLCASSPGGWQGAGADTQYFGPGTRLTVL.